The clone carrying this TCR beta chain was observed a few times. This sample is part of a study of T cells in Graves' hyperthyroidism and ophthalmopathy. V was trimmed by 4 bases and J by 5 bases, leaving 12 bases between them. CDR1 is SGHDT, CDR2 YYEEEE, per germline. The CDR3 totals 14 residues. RNA transcripts yielded amplified TCR beta CDR3 regions. The HTBI primer set drove a first-round RT-PCR of the TCR CDR3. TCRdb used MiXCR to reprocess the multiplex PCR reads, holding one entry per CDR3 protein. The data hold more than 350,000 distinct CDR3 sequences, with approximately 18% observed a single time.

This receptor was identified in a woman aged 30 to 39 with Graves' hyperthyroidism that later progressed to Graves' ophthalmopathy. Source material: blood. The J gene is TRBJ2-2, the V gene TRBV5-6; a weak D match, TRBD1 (6 bases). CDR3 sequence reads: CASSALDRTGELFF. The CDR3 bases are TGTGCCAGCAGCGCACTAGACAGGACCGGGGAGCTGTTTTTT.